Listed below are T cell receptor beta chains from one sample, sequenced in a study of T cell changes during pregnancy in multiple sclerosis. This table comes from immunoSEQ multiplex PCR, and its TCRdb copy is limited to in-frame clones, with some not included. The sample holds 30,000 to 40,000 clones, about 90% seen once. Sequencing used CD8+ T cells from peripheral blood mononuclear cells, obtained in the third trimester of pregnancy. Receptors were obtained from a female donor with multiple sclerosis, enrolled in a pregnancy study. Each CDR3 is given with its conserved first and last residue. D genes are given only for firm matches. Some rows have no size entry. The others give once, few or many, or a class for an expanded clone.

CDR3 length: 14; D gene: TRBD2; clone size: NA; J gene: TRBJ2-3; V gene: TRBV5-6; CDR3 protein: CASSLGSGGDTQYF; CDR3 DNA: TGTGCCAGCAGCTTGGGTAGCGGGGGAGATACGCAGTATTTT
CDR3 length: 17; D gene: TRBD1; clone size: NA; J gene: TRBJ2-2; V gene: TRBV9; CDR3 protein: CASSVAFAGGHTGELFF; CDR3 DNA: TGTGCCAGCAGCGTAGCTTTTGCAGGGGGCCACACCGGGGAGCTGTTTTTT
CDR3 length: 18; D gene: TRBD1; clone size: few; J gene: TRBJ1-6; V gene: TRBV4-2; CDR3 protein: CASSQVPLGQGAGSPLHF; CDR3 DNA: TGTGCCAGCAGCCAAGTCCCCCTCGGACAGGGGGCTGGGTCACCCCTCCACTTT
CDR3 length: 13; D gene: NA; clone size: NA; J gene: TRBJ2-7; V gene: TRBV4-2; CDR3 protein: CASSQARDYEQYF; CDR3 DNA: TGTGCCAGCAGCCAAGCCCGGGACTACGAGCAGTACTTC
CDR3 length: 13; D gene: TRBD1; clone size: NA; J gene: TRBJ1-2; V gene: TRBV7-9; CDR3 protein: CASSTGQGHGYTF; CDR3 DNA: TGTGCCAGCAGCACGGGACAGGGACATGGCTACACCTTC
CDR3 length: 15; D gene: NA; clone size: NA; J gene: TRBJ1-4; V gene: TRBV4-3; CDR3 protein: CASSHPQAGEEKLFF; CDR3 DNA: TGCGCCAGCAGCCACCCACAGGCAGGAGAGGAAAAACTGTTTTTT
CDR3 length: 13; D gene: NA; clone size: NA; J gene: TRBJ1-2; V gene: TRBV7-2; CDR3 protein: CASLGGPNYGYTF; CDR3 DNA: TGTGCTTCCCTCGGGGGACCTAACTATGGCTACACCTTC
CDR3 length: 14; D gene: NA; clone size: NA; J gene: TRBJ2-1; V gene: TRBV14; CDR3 protein: CASSPMIQGDEQFF; CDR3 DNA: TGTGCCAGCAGCCCGATGATCCAAGGGGATGAGCAGTTCTTC
CDR3 length: 18; D gene: NA; clone size: NA; J gene: TRBJ2-5; V gene: TRBV27; CDR3 protein: CASSLEPPLWDTQETQYF; CDR3 DNA: TGTGCCAGCAGTTTAGAACCCCCCCTCTGGGACACCCAAGAGACCCAGTACTTC
CDR3 length: 15; D gene: NA; clone size: NA; J gene: TRBJ1-2; V gene: TRBV5-1; CDR3 protein: CASSLAGPGDYGYTF; CDR3 DNA: TGCGCCAGCAGCTTGGCGGGACCGGGGGACTATGGCTACACCTTC
CDR3 length: 15; D gene: TRBD1; clone size: NA; J gene: TRBJ1-1; V gene: TRBV2; CDR3 protein: CAIPGQGKIKAEAFF; CDR3 DNA: TGTGCCATCCCGGGACAGGGAAAAATAAAGGCTGAAGCTTTCTTT
CDR3 length: 15; D gene: NA; clone size: NA; J gene: TRBJ2-2; V gene: TRBV21-1; CDR3 protein: CASSKSQRNTGELFF; CDR3 DNA: TGTGCCAGCAGCAAAAGTCAGCGGAACACCGGGGAGCTGTTTTTT
CDR3 length: 15; D gene: NA; clone size: NA; J gene: TRBJ2-3; V gene: TRBV18; CDR3 protein: CASSLIRGDTDTQYF; CDR3 DNA: TGTGCCAGCTCACTTATCAGGGGAGACACAGATACGCAGTATTTT
CDR3 length: 14; D gene: NA; clone size: NA; J gene: TRBJ2-1; V gene: TRBV19; CDR3 protein: CASSTAGTYNEQFF; CDR3 DNA: TGTGCCAGTAGTACGGCGGGGACGTACAATGAGCAGTTCTTC
CDR3 length: 15; D gene: TRBD1; clone size: NA; J gene: TRBJ1-5; V gene: TRBV6-4; CDR3 protein: CASTGDRVSNQPQHF; CDR3 DNA: TGTGCCAGCACAGGGGACAGGGTGAGCAATCAGCCCCAGCATTTT
CDR3 length: 16; D gene: TRBD1; clone size: NA; J gene: TRBJ2-7; V gene: TRBV11-3; CDR3 protein: CASSLVRGQGDNEQYF; CDR3 DNA: TGTGCCAGCAGCTTAGTCCGCGGACAGGGGGATAACGAGCAGTACTTC
CDR3 length: 15; D gene: TRBD2; clone size: NA; J gene: TRBJ2-1; V gene: TRBV9; CDR3 protein: CASSVSAGGPNEQFF; CDR3 DNA: TGTGCCAGCAGCGTTTCCGCGGGGGGGCCCAATGAGCAGTTCTTC
CDR3 length: 15; D gene: TRBD1; clone size: NA; J gene: TRBJ1-1; V gene: TRBV7-9; CDR3 protein: CASSLPTGGNTEAFF; CDR3 DNA: TGTGCCAGCAGCTTACCGACAGGGGGGAACACTGAAGCTTTCTTT
CDR3 length: 14; D gene: NA; clone size: NA; J gene: TRBJ2-7; V gene: TRBV6-1; CDR3 protein: CASISLDTPYEQYF; CDR3 DNA: TGTGCCAGCATTAGCCTGGACACCCCCTACGAGCAGTACTTC
CDR3 length: 13; D gene: NA; clone size: NA; J gene: TRBJ1-3; V gene: TRBV29-1; CDR3 protein: CSVKQVSGNTIYF; CDR3 DNA: TGCAGCGTGAAACAGGTATCTGGAAACACCATATATTTT
CDR3 length: 15; D gene: TRBD1; clone size: few; J gene: TRBJ1-5; V gene: TRBV5-8; CDR3 protein: CASRFQDRGGQPQHF; CDR3 DNA: TGTGCCAGCAGATTCCAGGACAGGGGAGGTCAGCCCCAGCATTTT
CDR3 length: 13; D gene: NA; clone size: NA; J gene: TRBJ2-7; V gene: TRBV7-3; CDR3 protein: CASSFGTGNEQYF; CDR3 DNA: TGTGCCAGCAGTTTCGGCACAGGCAACGAGCAGTACTTC
CDR3 length: 15; D gene: NA; clone size: NA; J gene: TRBJ2-3; V gene: TRBV4-1; CDR3 protein: CASSQVKRSTDTQYF; CDR3 DNA: TGCGCCAGCAGCCAAGTAAAGCGGAGCACAGATACGCAGTATTTT
CDR3 length: 13; D gene: NA; clone size: NA; J gene: TRBJ1-1; V gene: TRBV9; CDR3 protein: CASSVGGAAEAFF; CDR3 DNA: TGTGCCAGCAGCGTAGGTGGAGCGGCTGAAGCTTTCTTT
CDR3 length: 15; D gene: TRBD1; clone size: NA; J gene: TRBJ1-1; V gene: TRBV15; CDR3 protein: CATRGTGGMNTEAFF; CDR3 DNA: TGTGCCACCAGAGGTACAGGGGGCATGAACACTGAAGCTTTCTTT
CDR3 length: 16; D gene: NA; clone size: NA; J gene: TRBJ2-6; V gene: TRBV6-4; CDR3 protein: CASSQTGNSGANVLTF; CDR3 DNA: TGTGCCAGCAGTCAAACAGGGAACTCTGGGGCCAACGTCCTGACTTTC
CDR3 length: 13; D gene: NA; clone size: many; J gene: TRBJ1-1; V gene: TRBV29-1; CDR3 protein: CSVREAESTEAFF; CDR3 DNA: TGCAGCGTCCGGGAAGCAGAGTCCACTGAAGCTTTCTTT
CDR3 length: 15; D gene: NA; clone size: NA; J gene: TRBJ2-7; V gene: TRBV21-1; CDR3 protein: CASSNCDRVKYEQYF; CDR3 DNA: TGTGCCAGCAGCAACTGTGACAGGGTTAAGTACGAGCAGTACTTC
CDR3 length: 16; D gene: TRBD1; clone size: NA; J gene: TRBJ1-2; V gene: TRBV27; CDR3 protein: CASSSLPPTGDYGYTF; CDR3 DNA: TGTGCCAGCAGTTCCCTCCCCCCGACAGGGGACTATGGCTACACCTTC
CDR3 length: 15; D gene: TRBD1; clone size: NA; J gene: TRBJ2-4; V gene: TRBV9; CDR3 protein: CASSGDRGEINIQYF; CDR3 DNA: TGTGCCAGCAGCGGTGACAGGGGGGAGATTAACATTCAGTACTTC
CDR3 length: 15; D gene: NA; clone size: NA; J gene: TRBJ2-2; V gene: TRBV21-1; CDR3 protein: CASSKGAGNTGELFF; CDR3 DNA: TGTGCCAGCAGCAAGGGGGCAGGGAACACCGGGGAGCTGTTTTTT
CDR3 length: 15; D gene: TRBD1; clone size: NA; J gene: TRBJ2-1; V gene: TRBV6-5; CDR3 protein: CASSAGTGVYNEQFF; CDR3 DNA: TGTGCCAGCAGTGCCGGGACAGGGGTTTACAATGAGCAGTTCTTC
CDR3 length: 13; D gene: NA; clone size: NA; J gene: TRBJ1-3; V gene: TRBV9; CDR3 protein: CASRASSGNTIYF; CDR3 DNA: TGTGCCAGCAGAGCTAGCTCTGGAAACACCATATATTTT
CDR3 length: 15; D gene: NA; clone size: NA; J gene: TRBJ2-7; V gene: TRBV9; CDR3 protein: CASSVDQTTPYEQYF; CDR3 DNA: TGTGCCAGCAGCGTAGACCAGACTACCCCTTACGAGCAGTACTTC
CDR3 length: 14; D gene: NA; clone size: NA; J gene: TRBJ1-6; V gene: TRBV11-2; CDR3 protein: CASSLIGYNSPLHF; CDR3 DNA: TGTGCCAGCAGCTTAATCGGGTATAATTCACCCCTCCACTTT
CDR3 length: 14; D gene: NA; clone size: NA; J gene: TRBJ2-5; V gene: TRBV7-3; CDR3 protein: CASSPLGQQETQYF; CDR3 DNA: TGTGCCAGCAGCCCCCTTGGACAACAAGAGACCCAGTACTTC
CDR3 length: 16; D gene: TRBD1; clone size: NA; J gene: TRBJ2-4; V gene: TRBV7-9; CDR3 protein: CASSSGTGRAKNIQYF; CDR3 DNA: TGTGCCAGCAGCTCGGGGACAGGGAGAGCCAAAAACATTCAGTACTTC
CDR3 length: 16; D gene: NA; clone size: NA; J gene: TRBJ2-3; V gene: TRBV4-3; CDR3 protein: CASSQDLPRPGDTQYF; CDR3 DNA: TGCGCCAGCAGCCAAGATCTTCCTCGACCAGGAGATACGCAGTATTTT
CDR3 length: 15; D gene: TRBD2; clone size: NA; J gene: TRBJ2-5; V gene: TRBV27; CDR3 protein: CASSIYSGGVETQYF; CDR3 DNA: TGTGCCAGCAGTATTTATAGCGGGGGGGTGGAGACCCAGTACTTC
CDR3 length: 12; D gene: NA; clone size: NA; J gene: TRBJ2-7; V gene: TRBV6-1; CDR3 protein: CASSEPPREQYF; CDR3 DNA: TGTGCCAGCAGTGAACCCCCTAGAGAGCAGTACTTC
CDR3 length: 12; D gene: TRBD2; clone size: NA; J gene: TRBJ2-7; V gene: TRBV9; CDR3 protein: CASSVGGYEQYF; CDR3 DNA: TGTGCCAGCAGCGTGGGAGGGTACGAGCAGTACTTC
CDR3 length: 16; D gene: TRBD2; clone size: NA; J gene: TRBJ2-3; V gene: TRBV10-3; CDR3 protein: CAISERSGEGTDTQYF; CDR3 DNA: TGTGCCATCAGTGAGAGAAGCGGGGAAGGCACAGATACGCAGTATTTT
CDR3 length: 14; D gene: TRBD2; clone size: NA; J gene: TRBJ2-5; V gene: TRBV7-2; CDR3 protein: CASSRSGGEETQYF; CDR3 DNA: TGTGCCAGCAGCCGTAGCGGGGGGGAAGAGACCCAGTACTTC
CDR3 length: 17; D gene: TRBD2; clone size: NA; J gene: TRBJ2-5; V gene: TRBV19; CDR3 protein: CASSPGTSGGAYETQYF; CDR3 DNA: TGTGCCAGTAGTCCGGGGACTAGCGGGGGGGCGTACGAGACCCAGTACTTC
CDR3 length: 14; D gene: TRBD2; clone size: NA; J gene: TRBJ2-7; V gene: TRBV7-3; CDR3 protein: CASSSSGGDYEQYF; CDR3 DNA: TGTGCCAGCAGCTCGAGCGGGGGGGACTACGAGCAGTACTTC